Described below is a single T cell receptor beta chain sequence and its context. The antigen is undetermined. This sample was taken from a study of cytomegalovirus exposure and HLA in healthy donors. Study-wide points: Versus the approximately 700-donor mean, an Asian-associated ancestry cluster reportedly showed fewer N-insertions in a later analysis.

The primer mix had 60 Vbeta and 13 Jbeta primers. In the original workflow: Later, an analysis found roughly 80 million unique TCR beta chains, and 9.5 million to 12 million of these were shared. Clones were sequenced by immunoSEQ multiplex PCR, and TCRdb holds only the in-frame ones, with some missing. D and trimming were read from the DNA, whereas the V and J calls and clone size are those reported in that table. The sample lists approximately 100,000 clones; 79% were seen once. The CDR3 length is 15 residues. The germline V and J ends were trimmed by 4 bases and 2 bases, with 11 bases remaining between them. From germline, CDR1 is SGHVS and CDR2 FQNEAQ.

Specimen: PBMCs. The gene calls are TRBV7-8 and TRBJ2-2, with unresolved D. The TCR comes from a woman in her 40s in good health and CMV-seronegative. The CDR3 spells CASSSWRLNTGELFF. CDR3 in DNA: TGTGCCAGCAGCTCATGGAGACTCAACACCGGGGAGCTGTTTTTT. The whole variable domain, remainder taken from reference TRBV7-8 and TRBJ2-2, is GAGVSQSPRYKVAKRGQDVALRCDPISGHVSLFWYQQALGQGPEFLTYFQNEAQLDKSGLPSDRFFAERPEGSVSTLKIQRTQQEDSAVYLCASSSWRLNTGELFFGEGSRLTVL.